These T cell receptor beta chains were read from a single sample in a study of identical twins. TCRdb analysed the 5' RACE reads with MiXCR anew, one entry per CDR3 protein. The data hold 600,000 to 800,000 distinct CDR3 sequences, with around 20% observed a single time. These same data were also listed under a study on T cells expressing NK-cell markers.

The sequenced material came from PBMCs. The origin of the receptors is a woman younger than 35 in good health. Each CDR3 is given with its conserved first and last residue. Fields, in order: J gene, clone size, V gene, CDR3 protein. Not all rows give a size; the values are once, few, many and, for expanded clones, a class.

>TRBJ2-7|few|TRBV9
CASSVEAVPAYEQYF
>TRBJ2-7|NA|TRBV12-3/TRBV12-4
CASSWGHSYEQYF
>TRBJ1-1|few|TRBV20-1
CSARDYSMNTEAFF
>TRBJ2-5|NA|TRBV7-9
CASSTQGVRETQYF
>TRBJ2-3|few|TRBV20-1
CSARRTSGAADTQYF
>TRBJ2-3|NA|TRBV4-3
CASSQDFGFGDTQYF
>TRBJ2-3|NA|TRBV5-5
CASSTWGTDTQYF
>TRBJ1-1|few|TRBV20-1
CSASGATEAFF
>TRBJ2-7|few|TRBV10-3
CAISGAGSYEQYF
>TRBJ1-5|many|TRBV7-2
CASSQDRLSNQPQHF
>TRBJ1-1|NA|TRBV7-2
CASSFWTGDSGGFF
>TRBJ2-1|many|TRBV20-1
CSAQPGARDSEQFF
>TRBJ2-7|few|TRBV20-1
CSARSDYEQYF
>TRBJ2-1|NA|TRBV20-1
CSARDLGGSATYNEQFF
>TRBJ2-7|NA|TRBV5-6
CASSNQGRQGGYEQYF
>TRBJ2-7|NA|TRBV9
CASSVDTQGFYEQYF
>TRBJ2-2|few|TRBV5-1
CASSLEASSTGELFF
>TRBJ1-2|NA|TRBV9
CASSARARAVTTYYGYTF
>TRBJ2-1|many|TRBV29-1
CSVRRYNEQFF
>TRBJ2-2|few|TRBV20-1
CSAAPGQGDTGELFF
>TRBJ2-6|NA|TRBV3-1
CASSLIHGTQSGANVLTF
>TRBJ2-3|NA|TRBV5-1
CASSFTGSSTDTQYF
>TRBJ2-1|few|TRBV6-2/TRBV6-3
CASSYFIWGLADNEQFF
>TRBJ2-1|many|TRBV12-3/TRBV12-4
CASRGLAGSRPTNNEQFF
>TRBJ1-4|few|TRBV6-5
CASSYSGPGSTNEKLFF
>TRBJ2-3|NA|TRBV9
CASGDRTSPHTDTQYF
>TRBJ2-5|NA|TRBV11-3
CASSLGKGEETQYF
>TRBJ1-2|few|TRBV5-6
CASSFGGQGTYGYTF
>TRBJ2-1|NA|TRBV20-1
CSARDPGTEQFF
>TRBJ2-7|NA|TRBV21-1
CASSVGIGQESQQLAYEQYF
>TRBJ2-3|NA|TRBV6-5
CASSYGQGATDTQYF
>TRBJ2-1|NA|TRBV20-1
CSGIAGSYNEQFF
>TRBJ1-1|NA|TRBV12-3/TRBV12-4
CASTSRGRGTEAFF
>TRBJ2-5|NA|TRBV29-1
CSVGIVGGTQYF
>TRBJ2-5|NA|TRBV30
CAWTPWGLETQYF
>TRBJ2-3|NA|TRBV20-1
CSATTNARAGAGDTQYF
>TRBJ2-1|NA|TRBV30
CAWSSAEGQFF
>TRBJ2-7|few|TRBV10-1
CASSESGSANFYEQYF
>TRBJ2-1|NA|TRBV7-3
CASSPGGPSLGEQFF
>TRBJ1-1|NA|TRBV9
CASSVVQGGGTEAFF
>TRBJ2-3|NA|TRBV27
CATSRGATDTQYF
>TRBJ1-5|NA|TRBV2
CASRDAGQPQHF
>TRBJ2-1|many|TRBV9
CASSVVSGANEQFF
>TRBJ2-2|NA|TRBV10-3
CAIRGGDSNTGELFF
>TRBJ2-3|NA|TRBV9
CASSVAQGTDTQYF
>TRBJ2-2|NA|TRBV6-5
CASSLGVGNPNTGELFF
>TRBJ2-2|few|TRBV6-1
CASSRQLGTGELFF
>TRBJ1-1|few|TRBV20-1
CSARGFGLDMNTEAFF
>TRBJ1-5|few|TRBV5-6
CASSLGSSAWGQPQHF
>TRBJ2-7|many|TRBV12-3/TRBV12-4
CASSLNSGYEQYF
>TRBJ1-4|NA|TRBV7-2
CASSLGYYEKLFF
>TRBJ1-5|few|TRBV29-1
CSVEIEGQGPTTQHF
>TRBJ1-1|many|TRBV12-3/TRBV12-4
CASSPGQGSTEAFF
>TRBJ2-7|NA|TRBV7-9
CASSPTGPLLYPEQYF
>TRBJ2-1|few|TRBV12-3/TRBV12-4
CASSLGQGLGEQFF
>TRBJ1-1|many|TRBV10-2
CASSESWDGEAFF
>TRBJ2-3|NA|TRBV5-6
CASSWAPPSVPDTQYF
>TRBJ2-3|few|TRBV20-1
CSAPRRTSGTDTQYF
>TRBJ2-7|few|TRBV28
CASSLEDYEQYF